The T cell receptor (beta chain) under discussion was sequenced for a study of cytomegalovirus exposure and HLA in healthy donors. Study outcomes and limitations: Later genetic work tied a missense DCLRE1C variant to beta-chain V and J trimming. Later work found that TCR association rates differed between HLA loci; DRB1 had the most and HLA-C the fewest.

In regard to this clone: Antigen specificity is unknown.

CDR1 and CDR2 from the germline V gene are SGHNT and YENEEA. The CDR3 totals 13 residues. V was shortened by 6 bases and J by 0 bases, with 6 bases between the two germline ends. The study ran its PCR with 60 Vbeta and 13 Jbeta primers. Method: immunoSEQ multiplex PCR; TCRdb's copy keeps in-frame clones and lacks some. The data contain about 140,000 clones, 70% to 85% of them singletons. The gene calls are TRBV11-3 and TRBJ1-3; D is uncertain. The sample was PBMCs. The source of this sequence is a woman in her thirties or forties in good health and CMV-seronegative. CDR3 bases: TGTGCCAGCAGTGCCGGCTCTGGAAACACCATATATTTT. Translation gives CASSAGSGNTIYF.